The present T cell receptor beta chain was sequenced within a study of blood T cell repertoires in COVID-19 (dated by TCRdb to about 2020). As for the study more broadly: The collaborator samples originated in the United States, Italy and Spain and spanned the acute and convalescent phases of COVID-19. The prospective study material was composed of cDNA or gDNA derived from T cells, B-cell-depleted T cells, or PBMCs. Subjects who had been exposed to COVID-19, were actively infected with it, or had recovered from it provided the deeply sampled blood TCRbeta repertoires that made up the dataset. The repertoires were released in a freely available public database intended as a resource for research on the immune response to SARS-CoV-2. The samples were drawn from the first 160 participants of the ongoing ImmuneRACE study and from under 1,500 subjects provided by 6 global collaborators. The sample metadata nearly always contained a de-identified subject ID, COVID-19 status, age in years and sex. Where HLA class I and class II types were available, the types were taken from metadata supplied by the sample provider, not from assay-based typing.

According to the germline V gene, CDR1 reads SGHVS and CDR2 reads FNYEAQ. V is cut by 2 bases and J by 2 bases, and the space between the germline ends is 7 bases. Inclusive of the bounding cysteine and phenylalanine, the CDR3 is 13 residues long. Of the read, only the CDR3 DNA is kept; its 39 bases are in frame from base 1. TCRbeta CDR3 regions were amplified from genomic DNA using the immunoSEQ Assay, a bias-controlled multiplex PCR. In the original analysis: Nucleated cell counts per sample were estimated from amplification of reference gene primers within the assay. Sequence reads were collapsed and filtered to measure the absolute abundance of every unique TCRbeta CDR3 rearrangement. For each sample, productive Simpson clonality was calculated by taking the square root of Simpson's diversity index across productive rearrangements. As stored in TCRdb, this immuneACCESS dataset retains in-frame rearrangements with V and J assigned. A fraction of the clones does not appear; measured against another copy, unresolved V genes explain less than half of the discrepancy, and the remainder lacks a known reason. V, J and clone size reflect that table, while D and trimming were determined from the DNA. The sample records 450,000 or so clones, roughly 90% of which are singletons. The top ten hold roughly 0.84% of the sample.

One collaborating source in Seattle enrolled patients during active infection and followed them longitudinally through the course of disease. Whole blood was collected in K2EDTA tubes by collaborating institutions according to the institutions' own protocols. For TCRbeta analysis, collaborators shipped samples as frozen whole blood, isolated PBMCs, or DNA extracted from either of those sample types. The study at large found these results: How much clinical and demographic metadata was included differed by source and by participant, and the metadata was provided uncurated.

This clone showed up just once. The target of this receptor is not known. No quality values exist for individual bases; no much larger clone is one base distant. The V and J genes are TRBV7-6 and TRBJ2-7, with the D gene too uncertain to name. The sequence was collected from a young man with COVID-19, enrolled during active disease. Sequencing was performed on peripheral blood. The base sequence is TGTGCCAGCAGCTTATCGGAGCCCTACGAGCAGTACTTC. Translated, this is CASSLSEPYEQYF.